A selection of T cell receptor beta chains follows, all from one sample in a study of cytomegalovirus exposure and HLA in healthy donors. TCRdb keeps only in-frame clones here, not all; method: immunoSEQ multiplex PCR. The data contain some 65,000 clones, 60% to 65% of them singletons. The material sequenced was PBMCs. The receptor set was obtained from a man aged 30 to 45 in good health and CMV-seronegative. CDR3s leave out the opening cysteine and the closing phenylalanine or tryptophan. A D gene is named only where the DNA matches it firmly.

d_call v_call cdr3_aa
TRBD2 TRBV7-6 ASSLPPAGGLNEQF
TRBD1 TRBV6-5 ASSYQQGIETQY
TRBD2 TRBV30 AWSDGLAEETQY
NA TRBV12-5 ASEIPVRRGYGYT
NA TRBV29-1 SVYTDTQY
NA TRBV6-5 ASSATREEISAQH
NA TRBV6-5 ASSYGLAEETQY
NA TRBV19 ASSSTGNTEAF
NA TRBV29-1 SVRHGGDYEQY
NA TRBV4-1 ASSQESAGKYNEQF
TRBD1 TRBV13 ASSLRQGIEQY
TRBD1 TRBV6-5 ASSKDGTGTYEQY
NA TRBV2 ASDLAQEETQY
TRBD1 TRBV14 ASSQQGTGKLLQPQH
NA TRBV7-9 ASSLEQYNSPLH
TRBD2 TRBV15 ATSRAGLVYEQY
TRBD2 TRBV4-2 ASSQAALAGYEQY
TRBD1 TRBV5-1 ASSSTGQGASGANVLT
TRBD2 TRBV2 ASSGLAGGFYEQY
NA TRBV5-1 ASSLEGSRDSPLH
NA TRBV15 ATSRQAGRNTIY
NA TRBV2 ASSEAGGVSYEQY
NA TRBV19 ASRGGSYGYT
TRBD2 TRBV7-2 ASSPQTSGGEYEQY
TRBD1 TRBV7-2 ASSIRDRVPDTQY
TRBD2 TRBV5-4 ASSSIAGGLGNEQF
NA TRBV6-5 ASSRDLAGEQY
TRBD1 TRBV29-1 SVDRGYGREQF
NA TRBV7-9 ASSEGSGEVYEQY
TRBD1 TRBV7-9 ASRPPTGGGEVLT
TRBD1 TRBV15 ATSTMPGGSRGYT
TRBD2 TRBV7-9 ASSFVAGANQETQY
TRBD1 TRBV5-1 ASSGQGWNTEAF
NA TRBV5-1 ASSLNLRDGQPQH
NA TRBV21-1 ASSTQQETQY
NA TRBV7-6 ASSLASRGPNEKLF
NA TRBV5-1 ASSLAGNTGELF
TRBD1 TRBV30 ATHEGAGEAF
NA TRBV6-1 ASSESEIYGYT
TRBD1 TRBV4-1 ASSQGVGQGYYEQY
TRBD2 TRBV6-5 ASSPQAGVNNEQF
NA TRBV7-3 ASSLTQLDGYT
NA TRBV5-8 ASSGGLRTDTQY
NA TRBV4-1 ASSQVYWRELNNEQF
TRBD2 TRBV5-1 ASSLAHSGGINNEQF
NA TRBV7-9 ASSLALGGETQY
NA TRBV6-5 ASSPERTDYGYT
NA TRBV4-1 ASSQDLSPQETQY
NA TRBV4-1 ASSQDPALGSQPQH
TRBD1 TRBV7-2 ASSLTPDRGLEQY